The present T cell receptor beta chain was sequenced within a study of T cell clusters in autoimmune cytopenias. Study-level points and caveats: Comparing secondary cytopenia with chronic lymphocytic leukemia showed no cluster-lack signature, apparently masked by lymphoma repertoire. Exclusive TRB clusters were around 2.9-fold more numerous in healthy donors than in active autoimmune hepatitis. Primary autoimmune cytopenia patients appeared to lack physiological T cell clusters present in healthy donors. The T cell clusters were defined only in silico, without experimental functional validation.

Of note for this clonotype: Its antigen remains unidentified.

Multiplex touch-down PCR amplified TRB using TRB-A and TRB-B pools in one tube. TCRdb re-called the multiplex PCR reads; one entry per CDR3 protein, DNA not given. The sample data list several thousand distinct CDR3 sequences. CDR1 is MNHNS, CDR2 SASEGT, per germline. The CDR3 runs to 14 residues. Some 38,000 genome equivalents of blood DNA were amplified for TRB. The chain carries TRBV6-1 and TRBJ2-2. Material: peripheral blood. The TCR was taken from a human donor with an autoimmune cytopenia or autoimmune hepatitis (not recorded which). The CDR3 spells CASSRVGNTGELFF.